This TCR beta chain came from a study of T cell responses to AZD1222 COVID-19 vaccine (dated by TCRdb to the early 2020s). For the study in its entirety: AZD1222 recipients whose second dose came at about 4 weeks and those whose second dose came at about 12 weeks were combined into one group, since spike-specific TCR depth and breadth did not differ between the two schedules. A total of 230 to 250 trial participants underwent TCR sequencing, of whom nearly 210 had received two doses of AZD1222 and approximately 26 had received two doses of the MenACWY control vaccine. Trial participants were enrolled by age into subgroups of 18-55, 56-69 and 70-plus years, and 148, 28 and 57 TCR-sequenced participants, respectively, were included in these subgroups.

Points on this clone: Its antigen is still unknown. Base qualities are not at hand, and no much larger clone is one base apart. Other DNA sequences from this sample encode an identical CDR3 as well.

The time point label, as the study defines it: baseline before first vaccination. Vaccinee samples were obtained from the UK trials COV001 and COV002, which included a single-blind randomized controlled phase 2/3 trial of AZD1222 (ChAdOx1 nCoV-19) in healthy adults. For TCRbeta chain sequencing, PBMC samples from trial participants were taken at day 0 and at day 28 after the second dose. Broad study findings and their caveats: Conclusions about previously exposed vaccinees are limited, since just a handful of AZD1222 recipients were seropositive for SARS-CoV-2 at baseline. The 56-69-year group was small, and its depth increase did not reach significance, likely because of low power. Most participants were white British and females outnumbered males, and the authors suggested that clonal diversity may have been underestimated. Nearly half of unique spike-specific TCRs reportedly recognized epitopes outside regions mutated in the B.1.351 and B.1.1.7 variants. After two AZD1222 doses, spike-specific TCR breadth and depth were significantly higher than at day 0 and than in MenACWY recipients. The vaccine-associated CD4 TCRs covered the entire spike protein, and the dominant responses fell in regions 160-218 and 743-854. Because no samples from the day 14 peak response were available, repertoires could be characterized only after the peak T cell response.

The CDR3 regions of human TCRbeta chains were subjected to immunosequencing. The authors processed their data as follows. Repertoire TCRs were matched against a reference library of SARS-CoV-2-specific TCRs generated with the MIRA antigen-specificity platform. Breadth was defined as the fraction of unique TCRs that were SARS-CoV-2-associated, and depth was defined as the fraction of total T cells that were SARS-CoV-2-associated. Using the MIRA data, each spike-specific TCR was assigned both to the spike region to which the TCR was reactive and to a CD4 or CD8 class. Log10-transformed breadth and depth values were compared by one-way ANOVA with Sidak's multiple comparisons tests. Not all clones reach the TCRdb copy of this immuneACCESS table, which keeps in-frame sequences only. Checked studies attribute under half of the gap to unresolved V genes and leave the rest unexplained. That table gives V, J and clone size, and the DNA gave D and trimming. The sample table lists about 57,000 clones, around 85% of them with a count of one. Of the sample, 16% falls within the top ten clones.

The receptor's source is an adult in good health. Sample: peripheral blood, taken on day 0 of AZD1222 vaccination.

The sequenced DNA is TGTGCCAGCAGCCTACAAGGGACAGTCTATGGCTACACCTTC. Translated, this gives CASSLQGTVYGYTF. The chain uses TRBV5-4 and TRBJ1-2; 7 bases in between match TRBD1. The CDR3 covers 14 residues, taking in both the cysteine and the phenylalanine. Only the CDR3 region is kept as DNA, spanning 42 bases read in frame from base 1. CDR1 and CDR2 are drawn from the germline V gene (reference sequence): SGHNT, YYREEE. V is pruned by 4 bases and J by 4 bases, leaving 7 bases of the junction without a gene match.